One and the same sample provided the 31 T cell receptor beta chains below, sequenced in a study of patients and donors after allogeneic stem cell transplantation. TCRdb fed the RT-PCR reads into MiXCR, producing one record per CDR3 protein. The data show over 400,000 distinct CDR3 sequences, more than 15% seen once. The sequencing sample was made of blood, either unsorted or a sorted T cell fraction (not recorded which). The receptors shown here come from a human donor who was either an allogeneic HSCT recipient or a stem cell or donor lymphocyte infusion donor (not recorded which). It is not recorded whose cells these are; they may come from a transplant donor.

This clonotype occurred a few times. The chain has TRBV18 and TRBJ2-7; the D is unclear. From germline, CDR1 is KGHSH and CDR2 LQKENI. Trimming pared 5 bases from V and 2 bases from J, leaving 7 bases between. CDR3 size: 12 residues. The CDR3 nucleotides read TGTGCCAGCTCAGTCCAGGCCTACGAGCAGTACTTC. This codes for CASSVQAYEQYF.

The sample holds a few counts of this clonotype. The rearrangement joins TRBV30 to TRBJ2-1; D unclear. Germline values: CDR1 GTSNPN, CDR2 SVGIG (reference sequence). V was pared by 1 base and J by 12 bases, with 10 bases between. The length of the CDR3 is 11 residues. The CDR3 DNA reads TGTGCCTGGAGTGGCGGCCGCGGGCAGTTCTTC. Protein: CAWSGGRGQFF. The variable domain in full, with the rest retrieved from reference TRBV30 and TRBJ2-1, is SQTIHQWPATLVQPVGSPLSLECTVEGTSNPNLYWYRQAAGRGLQLLFYSVGIGQISSEVPQNLSASRPQDRQFILSSKKLLLSDSGFYLCAWSGGRGQFFGPGTRLTVL.

The chain carries TRBV12-3 or TRBV12-4 and TRBJ1-5, with D maybe TRBD1 (5 bases). V lost 3 bases to trimming and J lost 7 bases, with 16 bases between them. The CDR3 contains 15 residues. The CDR3 here is CASSFMGGVGQPQHF. The CDR3 coding sequence is TGTGCCAGCAGTTTCATGGGGGGGGTAGGGCAGCCCCAGCATTTT.

This clonotype appeared a few times. V gene TRBV6-1 combines with J gene TRBJ2-7; D ambiguous. Between the trimmed V and J ends, which lost 5 bases and 1 base, there was a span of 9 bases. The CDR3 is 13 amino acids. Germline V gene data show CDR1 as MNHNS and CDR2 as SASEGT. The DNA of the CDR3 is TGTGCCAGCAGTCGAGTCAGTTCCTACGAGCAGTACTTC. This sequence encodes CASSRVSSYEQYF.

The chain is built from TRBV7-2 and TRBJ1-4, with D unresolved. Germline CDR1 SGHTA, CDR2 FQGNSA. CDR3 length equals 11 residues. Trimming took 2 bases from V and 10 from J, leaving 5 bases between them. CDR3 amino acids: CASSLRSKLFF. CDR3 sequence (DNA): TGTGCCAGCAGCTTAAGGTCAAAACTGTTTTTT.

V is TRBV4-1 and J is TRBJ1-4; D perhaps matches TRBD1 (5 bases). Germline V gene data show CDR1 as MGHRA and CDR2 as YSYEKL. The CDR3 is made up of 13 amino acids. V lost 3 bases and J 7 bases, leaving 9 bases between the germline ends. CDR3 sequence reads: CASSHRVGEKLFF. CDR3 sequence (DNA): TGCGCCAGCAGCCACAGGGTCGGTGAAAAACTGTTTTTT.

The rearrangement uses TRBV6-5 and TRBJ2-2; a weak D match, TRBD2 (5 bases). Trimming stripped 4 bases from V and 2 bases from J, with 11 bases between. This CDR3 is built from 15 residues. Per germline, CDR1 MNHEY and CDR2 SVGAGI. In nucleotides, the CDR3 is TGTGCCAGCAGTTTAATCGGGGTTAACACCGGGGAGCTGTTTTTT. It encodes CASSLIGVNTGELFF.

CDR3 sequence reads: CSASLRRGPMNTEAFF. CDR3 nucleotide sequence: TGCAGTGCAAGTCTCCGGCGAGGGCCAATGAACACTGAAGCTTTCTTT. The gene calls are TRBV20-1 and TRBJ1-1; no clear D. Germline-derived CDR1 and CDR2 are DFQATT and SNEGSKA (reference sequence). CDR3 length equals 16 residues. Trimming stripped 6 bases from V and 0 bases from J, with 20 bases between.

V gene TRBV11-2 combines with J gene TRBJ2-2; the match to TRBD1 covers 7 bases. The junction had 4 bases not matched to a gene; V was cut back by 1 base and J by 2 bases. The CDR3 loop spans 16 amino acids. Germline CDR1 reads SGHAT; CDR2 reads FQNNGV. The CDR3 DNA sequence: TGTGCCAGCAGCTTAGCGAGACAGGGCAACACCGGGGAGCTGTTTTTT. This translates into CASSLARQGNTGELFF.

This sequence joins TRBV11-3 and TRBJ1-4, with 8 bases fitting TRBD1. CDR3 length equals 14 residues. With 2 bases clipped from V and 8 bases from J, the junction kept 4 bases outside the gene matches. Germline assignment: CDR1 SGHNT and CDR2 YENEEA. The CDR3 nucleotides read TGTGCCAGCAGCTTACAGACAGGGGCCGAAAAACTGTTTTTT. It is translated as CASSLQTGAEKLFF.

V gene TRBV5-1 combines with J gene TRBJ2-3, with TRBD2 identical over 9 bases. Unmatched junction bases numbered 11, after V lost 3 bases and J lost 3 bases. CDR1 is SGHRS, CDR2 YFSETQ, per germline. The CDR3 consists of 17 residues. The CDR3 nucleotides read TGCGCCAGCAGCTCGCTTAGCGGGGGAGCAATAACAGATACGCAGTATTTT. Amino acids: CASSSLSGGAITDTQYF.

The chain combines TRBV7-9 with TRBJ1-2; TRBD1 matches 8 bases. The CDR3 spans 15 residues. Germline CDR1 and CDR2: SEHNR and FQNEAQ (reference sequence). V trimming: 5 bases; J trimming: 5 bases; junction bases outside the gene matches: 10. CDR3 in DNA: TGTGCCAGCAGCACTGGGGGACAGGAGGTATATGGCTACACCTTC. Its protein product is CASSTGGQEVYGYTF.

This clonotype appeared a few times. V gene TRBV6-1 combines with J gene TRBJ1-2; perhaps TRBD1 as D (5 bases). Germline V gene sequence: CDR1 MNHNS, CDR2 SASEGT. The CDR3 is 14 residues long. Trimming removed 6 bases from V and 2 bases from J, with 13 bases in between. The CDR3 DNA sequence: TGTGCCAGCAGCCCGGGACGGATAAACTATGGCTACACCTTC. It is translated as CASSPGRINYGYTF.

This clonotype was observed many times. This chain links TRBV6-1 with TRBJ2-1; D uncertain. The germline V gene has CDR1 MNHNS and CDR2 SASEGT. Deletions cut 6 bases from V and 5 bases from J, with 14 bases between. The CDR3 loop spans 14 amino acids. CDR3 amino acids: CASRLSERHNEQFF. CDR3 nucleotides: TGTGCCAGCAGACTTTCGGAGAGGCACAATGAGCAGTTCTTC.

This clonotype was detected only a few times. This rearrangement joins TRBV5-1 to TRBJ2-1; 10 bases agree with TRBD2. The CDR3 length is 18 residues. The germline gives CDR1 SGHRS, CDR2 YFSETQ. V lost 0 bases and J lost 8; bases outside the gene matches: 14. The CDR3 sequence: CASSLGTSGVPFFHEQFF. Here the CDR3 DNA reads TGCGCCAGCAGCTTGGGCACTAGCGGGGTTCCCTTCTTCCATGAGCAGTTCTTC.

In its sample, this clonotype was seen many times. The chain carries TRBV11-1 and TRBJ1-6; a possible D gene is TRBD1 (5 bases). From germline, CDR1 is SGHAT and CDR2 FQDESV (reference sequence). Trimming left V 0 bases short and J 9 bases short, with 24 bases between. The CDR3 totals 19 residues. The CDR3 nucleotides read TGTGCCAGCAGCTTAGCCTTCGACAAAGCTGATTGGGGGATTTCACCCCTCCACTTT. Encoded protein: CASSLAFDKADWGISPLHF. The full variable domain, with the rest looked up from reference TRBV11-1 and TRBJ1-6, is EAEVAQSPRYKITEKSQAVAFWCDPISGHATLYWYRQILGQGPELLVQFQDESVVDDSQLPKDRFSAERLKGVDSTLKIQPAELGDSAMYLCASSLAFDKADWGISPLHFGNGTRLTVT.

J is TRBJ1-1 and V is TRBV5-1; tentatively, D is TRBD1 (5 bases). The V gene's germline CDR1 is SGHRS and CDR2 YFSETQ. CDR3 size: 16 residues. Trimming took 4 bases from V and 1 from J, leaving 17 bases between them. The CDR3 DNA is TGCGCCAGCAGCCCTCTTAGGGGACTGACGAACACTGAAGCTTTCTTT. Translation: CASSPLRGLTNTEAFF.

J is TRBJ1-6 and V is TRBV9; no clear D gene. The CDR3 spans 15 residues. The V end was cut by 0 bases, the J end by 16 bases, with 20 bases between. Germline CDR1 and CDR2: SGDLS and YYNGEE. CDR3 in amino acids: CASSVGSLTDKGLHF. CDR3 DNA: TGTGCCAGCAGCGTAGGCTCTTTAACAGATAAGGGTCTCCACTTT. The full variable domain, completed using reference TRBV9 and TRBJ1-6, is DSGVTQTPKHLITATGQRVTLRCSPRSGDLSVYWYQQSLDQGLQFLIQYYNGEERAKGNILERFSAQQFPDLHSELNLSSLELGDSALYFCASSVGSLTDKGLHFGNGTRLTVT.

The CDR3 loop reads CASSLRGLAGRPIYNEQFF. The CDR3 DNA is TGTGCCAGCAGTTTAAGAGGACTAGCGGGCAGACCCATATACAATGAGCAGTTCTTC. The V call is TRBV27, the J call TRBJ2-1; TRBD2 aligns across 11 bases. Trimming took 2 bases from V and 4 from J; bases not matched to a gene: 13. This CDR3 is built from 19 residues. Germline V gene sequence: CDR1 MNHEY, CDR2 SMNVEV (reference sequence).

The chain combines TRBV27 with TRBJ2-7; 10 bases match TRBD2. The V and J ends lost 6 bases and 3 bases, in that order; junction bases with no gene match: 2. The CDR3 extends over 13 amino acids. Germline V gives CDR1 MNHEY, CDR2 SMNVEV (reference sequence). The CDR3 DNA sequence: TGTGCCAGCAGGACTAGCGGGTTCTACGAGCAGTACTTC. Translation: CASRTSGFYEQYF.

In this sample, this clonotype turned up a few times. The V call is TRBV20-1, the J call TRBJ2-3, with 9 bases aligning to TRBD2. Germline CDR1 is DFQATT and CDR2 is SNEGSKA (reference sequence). Trimming cost V 6 bases and J 4 bases; bases outside gene matches: 8. The CDR3 consists of 14 residues. CDR3 coding DNA: TGCAGTGCCTCCGGGACTAGCCAGGCAGATACGCAGTATTTT. Its protein is CSASGTSQADTQYF.

This rearrangement joins TRBV5-1 to TRBJ2-7, with TRBD2 identical over 8 bases. The CDR3 runs to 16 residues. CDR1 SGHRS and CDR2 YFSETQ come from the germline V gene. V was clipped by 4 bases and J by 0 bases; unmatched bases: 9. The CDR3 spells CASSRGLAQNSYEQYF. CDR3 DNA: TGCGCCAGCAGCCGTGGACTAGCTCAGAACTCCTACGAGCAGTACTTC. The entire variable domain, with the rest obtained from reference TRBV5-1 and TRBJ2-7, is as follows: KAGVTQTPRYLIKTRGQQVTLSCSPISGHRSVSWYQQTPGQGLQFLFEYFSETQRNKGNFPGRFSGRQFSNSRSEMNVSTLELGDSALYLCASSRGLAQNSYEQYFGPGTRLTVT.

This clonotype came up a few times. The V gene is TRBV27, the J gene TRBJ1-1; a weak D match, TRBD1 (5 bases). Trimming left V 7 bases short and J 2 bases short, with 14 bases between. The CDR3 is 14 residues long. CDR1 is MNHEY, CDR2 SMNVEV, per germline (reference sequence). As DNA, the CDR3 is TGTGCCAGCAACCCCGGGACCCCTAACACTGAAGCTTTCTTT. Encoded protein: CASNPGTPNTEAFF.

This clonotype was counted between two and nine times. The chain recombines TRBV29-1 with TRBJ1-1; D is undetermined. The germline V gene encodes CDR1 SQVTM and CDR2 ANQGSEA. The V end was cut by 1 base, the J end by 6 bases, with 3 bases between. This CDR3 has 10 residues. The CDR3 loop is CSVEVAEAFF. CDR3 in DNA: TGCAGCGTTGAAGTCGCTGAAGCTTTCTTT.

This clonotype was counted only a few times. The V gene is TRBV6-4, the J gene TRBJ1-5; a possible D gene is TRBD1 (6 bases). The V end was cut by 2 bases, the J end by 9 bases, with 20 bases between. Germline V gene lookup returns CDR1 MRHNA and CDR2 SNTAGT. The CDR3 is made up of 16 amino acids. The CDR3 here is CASSDVRTESVWPQHF. The CDR3 DNA reads as TGTGCCAGCAGTGACGTTAGGACAGAAAGTGTTTGGCCCCAGCATTTT.

The sample holds a few counts of this clonotype. This chain joins TRBV4-1 and TRBJ1-1; TRBD1 might be the D (5 bases). From germline, CDR1 is MGHRA and CDR2 YSYEKL. The CDR3 runs to 15 residues. V was clipped by 1 base and J by 3 bases, with 12 bases between them. The CDR3 nucleotides read TGCGCCAGCAGCCAAGGGGGAGGGGTCTACACTGAAGCTTTCTTT. Translation gives CASSQGGGVYTEAFF.

This clonotype has more than one count but fewer than ten. The V call is TRBV25-1, the J call TRBJ2-3; D gene unclear. Germline lookup yields CDR1 MGHDK and CDR2 SYGVNS. Trimming cost V 0 bases and J 6 bases, with 7 bases left between them. CDR3 length: 13 residues. CDR3 sequence (DNA): TGTGCCAGCAGTGAATATGGCTGGGATACGCAGTATTTT. The encoded protein is CASSEYGWDTQYF. The full variable domain, its missing parts supplied by reference TRBV25-1 and TRBJ2-3, is EADIYQTPRYLVIGTGKKITLECSQTMGHDKMYWYQQDPGMELHLIHYSYGVNSTEKGDLSSESTVSRIRTEHFPLTLESARPSHTSQYLCASSEYGWDTQYFGPGTRLTVL.

The chain's CDR3 is CASSEGQLNTEAFF. The CDR3 DNA follows: TGTGCCAGCAGCGAAGGACAGTTGAACACTGAAGCTTTCTTT. V is TRBV9 and J is TRBJ1-1; a weak D match, TRBD1 (6 bases). V was clipped by 3 bases and J by 0 bases, with 9 bases between them. Germline-derived CDR1 and CDR2 are SGDLS and YYNGEE. The CDR3 length is 14 residues.

This chain connects TRBV6-5 to TRBJ1-1, with 8 bases identical to TRBD1. From germline, CDR1 is MNHEY and CDR2 SVGAGI. The CDR3 has 19 amino acids. Trimming took 2 bases from V and 4 from J; bases not matched to a gene: 18. CDR3: CASSYVRGTGRYEGTEAFF. DNA for the CDR3: TGTGCCAGCAGTTACGTAAGAGGGACAGGACGATACGAAGGCACTGAAGCTTTCTTT.

This clonotype was seen a handful of times. The chain uses TRBV7-2 and TRBJ2-1; D uncertain. Between the trimmed V and J ends, which lost 5 bases and 0 bases, there was a span of 8 bases. Germline V lookup: CDR1 SGHTA, CDR2 FQGNSA. The CDR3 runs to 14 residues. CDR3: CASSPRRSYNEQFF. DNA of the CDR3: TGTGCCAGCAGCCCCAGACGCTCCTACAATGAGCAGTTCTTC.

This clonotype was counted a few times. The J gene is TRBJ2-7, the V gene TRBV5-1; either TRBD1 or TRBD2 may fit D (5 bases each). Germline-derived CDR1 and CDR2 are SGHRS and YFSETQ. Trimming removed 4 bases at V and 2 bases at J, with 13 bases between. This CDR3 spans 14 amino acids. CDR3 residues: CASSAGATTYEQYF. For the CDR3, the DNA is TGCGCCAGCAGCGCCGGGGCTACGACCTACGAGCAGTACTTC.